This passage covers 15 T cell receptor beta chains from one sample sequenced in a study of PD-L1 blockade in urothelial cancer. Sequenced by immunoSEQ multiplex PCR; TCRdb stores in-frame clones only, minus some. The sample yields some 45,000 clones, about 91% seen once. The input for sequencing was PBMCs, taken around atezolizumab (anti-PD-L1) treatment. All receptors come from a man of 80 years or more with urothelial cancer.

This rearrangement joins TRBV19 to TRBJ1-3, with unresolved D. The CDR3 has 16 residues. Deletions cut 0 bases from V and 0 bases from J, with 9 bases between. The germline gives CDR1 LNHDA, CDR2 SQIVND (reference sequence). The CDR3 loop is CASSIDPPGSGNTIYF. DNA for the CDR3: TGTGCCAGTAGTATAGATCCTCCGGGCTCTGGAAACACCATATATTTT.

The chain employs TRBV5-4 and TRBJ2-3, with D possibly matching TRBD1 (6 bases). V dropped 4 bases and J dropped 4 bases, with 19 bases sitting between them. There are 16 residues in the CDR3. The V gene's germline CDR1 is SGHNT and CDR2 YYREEE (reference sequence). CDR3 in DNA: TGTGCCAGCAGCCGGATTACAGGGAGTAGGTCAGATACGCAGTATTTT. Protein sequence: CASSRITGSRSDTQYF. The complete variable domain, with remaining parts taken from reference TRBV5-4 and TRBJ2-3, reads ETGVTQSPTHLIKTRGQQVTLRCSSQSGHNTVSWYQQALGQGPQFIFQYYREEENGRGNFPPRFSGLQFPNYSSELNVNALELDDSALYLCASSRITGSRSDTQYFGPGTRLTVL.

The V and J genes are TRBV6-6 and TRBJ1-4, with TRBD1 matching over 9 bases. The CDR3 length is 15 residues. V lost 7 bases and J lost 5; bases outside the gene matches: 8. Germline loops: CDR1 MNHNY, CDR2 SVGAGI (reference sequence). CDR3 in DNA: TGTGCCAGCAACTACAGACAGGGGGTCAATGAAAAACTGTTTTTT. Amino acid sequence: CASNYRQGVNEKLFF.

The V and J genes are TRBV19 and TRBJ1-5; D is possibly TRBD1 (6 bases). The V gene lost 0 bases and the J gene lost 4 bases, with 13 bases spanning the gap. CDR3 length: 16 amino acids. Germline lookup yields CDR1 LNHDA and CDR2 SQIVND (reference sequence). The CDR3 reads CASSIEAGVGNQPQHF. The CDR3 DNA sequence: TGTGCCAGTAGTATAGAGGCAGGGGTGGGGAATCAGCCCCAGCATTTT.

This chain uses TRBV30 with TRBJ2-1, with 9 bases lining up with TRBD2. Germline V lookup: CDR1 GTSNPN, CDR2 SVGIG (reference sequence). This CDR3 comprises 19 residues. V was pared by 4 bases and J by 9 bases, with 25 bases of the junction left unmatched. CDR3 nucleotide sequence: TGTGCCTGGACCCTATCCATTCAGGGTGGCGGGAGGGCCCGCAGTGAGCAGTTCTTC. It specifies CAWTLSIQGGGRARSEQFF.

The chain is built from TRBV7-8 and TRBJ2-1, with 13 bases aligning to TRBD2. This CDR3 region has 16 residues. Germline V CDR1 and CDR2: SGHVS, FQNEAQ. With 0 bases clipped from V and 7 bases from J, the junction kept 3 bases outside the gene matches. CDR3 loop: CASSLARTSGGNEQFF. CDR3 coding DNA: TGTGCCAGCAGCTTAGCTAGGACTAGCGGGGGTAATGAGCAGTTCTTC. Combining the CDR3 with reference TRBV7-8 and TRBJ2-1 gives the whole variable domain GAGVSQSPRYKVAKRGQDVALRCDPISGHVSLFWYQQALGQGPEFLTYFQNEAQLDKSGLPSDRFFAERPEGSVSTLKIQRTQQEDSAVYLCASSLARTSGGNEQFFGPGTRLTVL.

V usage is TRBV5-1 and J usage is TRBJ2-7; 9 positions agree with TRBD2. Trimming removed 4 bases from V and 0 bases from J; junction bases left unmatched: 2. Germline V lookup: CDR1 SGHRS, CDR2 YFSETQ. CDR3 length equals 14 residues. The CDR3 sequence: CASSTSGRSYEQYF. The CDR3 DNA follows: TGCGCCAGCAGCACTAGCGGGCGCTCCTACGAGCAGTACTTC.

J is TRBJ2-7 and V is TRBV6-1; 7 positions match TRBD2. Germline V CDR1 and CDR2: MNHNS, SASEGT. The CDR3 length is 13 residues. V shed 7 bases and J 3 bases; nucleotides not matched to a gene: 6. The CDR3 bases are TGTGCCAGCACGAGGGACTACAACTACGAGCAGTACTTC. Amino acid sequence: CASTRDYNYEQYF.

The rearrangement links TRBV18 to TRBJ2-7; D possibly corresponds to TRBD2 (5 bases). There are 15 residues in the CDR3. Trimming shortened V by 5 bases and J by 4 bases, and 18 bases separated the two germline ends. Germline lookup yields CDR1 KGHSH and CDR2 LQKENI. The chain's CDR3 is CASSTNLGSSYEQYF. CDR3 in DNA: TGTGCCAGCTCAACAAACCTAGGGAGCAGTTACGAGCAGTACTTC. The full variable domain, in which reference TRBV18 and TRBJ2-7 provide the parts outside the CDR3, is NAGVMQNPRHLVRRRGQEARLRCSPMKGHSHVYWYRQLPEEGLKFMVYLQKENIIDESGMPKERFSAEFPKEGPSILRIQQVVRGDSAAYFCASSTNLGSSYEQYFGPGTRLTVT.

V is TRBV30 and J is TRBJ2-4; 7 nucleotides line up with TRBD1. Germline CDR1 and CDR2: GTSNPN and SVGIG (reference sequence). The V segment lost 0 bases and the J segment 7 bases; nucleotides outside the gene matches: 3. This CDR3 region has 13 residues. The CDR3 DNA sequence: TGTGCCTGGAGTGTACAGGGGCCTAACATTCAGTACTTC. Translating it yields CAWSVQGPNIQYF. The full variable domain, its missing parts supplied by reference TRBV30 and TRBJ2-4, is SQTIHQWPATLVQPVGSPLSLECTVEGTSNPNLYWYRQAAGRGLQLLFYSVGIGQISSEVPQNLSASRPQDRQFILSSKKLLLSDSGFYLCAWSVQGPNIQYFGAGTRLSVL.

This clone was observed once. V is TRBV7-9 and J is TRBJ1-2; no clear D. The CDR3 length is 17 residues. In germline, CDR1 is SEHNR, CDR2 FQNEAQ (reference sequence). Deletions cut 5 bases from V and 0 bases from J, with 19 bases between. This chain's CDR3 is CASSTNIPTLSNYGYTF. In DNA, the CDR3 is TGTGCCAGCAGCACAAATATACCGACACTTTCTAACTATGGCTACACCTTC.

The genes are TRBV4-2 and TRBJ1-5; TRBD1 agrees at 7 bases. CDR3 length: 15 residues. The V and J ends lost 0 bases and 4 bases, in that order; junction bases with no gene match: 3. Per germline, CDR1 LGHNA and CDR2 YNFKEQ. Written as DNA, the CDR3 is TGTGCCAGCAGCCAAGATTCAGGGGGGAATCAGCCCCAGCATTTT. This gives the protein CASSQDSGGNQPQHF.

The chain links TRBV7-9 to TRBJ1-1, with D unclear. This CDR3 region has 13 residues. V was cut by 2 bases and J by 3 bases, with 7 bases left in between. Germline V CDR1 and CDR2: SEHNR, FQNEAQ (reference sequence). CDR3 region: CASSLSRDTEAFF. Written as DNA, the CDR3 is TGTGCCAGCAGCTTAAGTCGCGACACTGAAGCTTTCTTT. Variable domain in full (rest from reference TRBV7-9 and TRBJ1-1): DTGVSQNPRHKITKRGQNVTFRCDPISEHNRLYWYRQTLGQGPEFLTYFQNEAQLEKSRLLSDRFSAERPKGSFSTLEIQRTEQGDSAMYLCASSLSRDTEAFFGQGTRLTVV.

This clone was found once. The rearrangement uses TRBV5-1 and TRBJ1-1; D remains ambiguous. This CDR3 is built from 12 residues. Trimming removed 5 bases from V and 1 base from J, with 6 bases in between. The germline gives CDR1 SGHRS, CDR2 YFSETQ. The CDR3 DNA is TGCGCCAGCAGATCAGGGAACACTGAAGCTTTCTTT. Protein sequence: CASRSGNTEAFF.

The J gene is TRBJ2-3, the V gene TRBV27; tentative D call: TRBD2 (6 bases). The germline V gene encodes CDR1 MNHEY and CDR2 SMNVEV (reference sequence). CDR3 size: 14 residues. V lost 5 bases and J 6 bases, leaving 15 bases between the germline ends. CDR3 nucleotides: TGTGCCAGCAGTCTTCTGTACCGGGGGGATACGCAGTATTTT. As protein: CASSLLYRGDTQYF.